The T cell receptor beta chain under discussion was sequenced for a study of T-cell reconstitution after alpha-beta-depleted transplantation in children. The V gene's germline CDR1 is SGHAT and CDR2 FQNNGV. V shed 4 bases, J shed 4 bases, and the junction held 6 bases outside the gene matches. The CDR3 contains 15 residues. The TCRbeta library was prepared with unique molecular identifiers. MiXCR, run by TCRdb on the PCR reads, gives a single entry per CDR3 protein. This sample yields some 600,000 distinct CDR3 sequences, of which approximately 13% are seen a single time; over 2% belongs to the top ten. This clonotype came up many times. Antigen specificity is unknown. Points from the study as a whole: The main origin of T-cell counts and diversity one year after transplant was newly produced T cells. TCRbeta diversity was high at day 60 in some patients (a result of surviving recipient T cells and thymic progenitors). Reported findings indicate that, about two months after transplant, alpha-beta T cells came from several hundred expanded clones, which were derived from non-depleted graft cells.

Here the sequenced sample was PBMCs, mostly from graft donor cells, taken 360 days after TCRalphabeta/CD19-depleted stem cell transplant. This receptor was identified in a male patient younger than 18 who had a stem cell transplant for acute myeloid leukemia, so the T cells may come from the graft donor. This chain connects TRBV11-2 to TRBJ2-5; 10 bases are a match to TRBD2. CDR3 residues: CASSSSSGRTETQYF. CDR3 nucleotides: TGTGCCAGCAGCTCGTCTAGCGGGAGAACAGAGACCCAGTACTTC. Together with reference TRBV11-2 and TRBJ2-5, the CDR3 gives the full variable domain: EAGVAQSPRYKIIEKRQSVAFWCNPISGHATLYWYQQILGQGPKLLIQFQNNGVVDDSQLPKDRFSAERLKGVDSTLKIQPAKLEDSAVYLCASSSSSGRTETQYFGPGTRLLVL.